This T cell receptor beta chain was found in a study of technical replicates of blood from a few donors. V lost 1 base and J lost 8, with 11 bases in between. The CDR3 is 13 amino acids. CDR1 and CDR2 (germline): GTSNPN, SVGIG (reference sequence). Sequenced by immunoSEQ multiplex PCR; TCRdb stores in-frame clones only, minus some. The profile shows tens of thousands of clones, around 96% of them singletons. The TCR comes from a human donor in good health. This rearrangement joins TRBV30 to TRBJ1-4, with D possibly matching TRBD1 (5 bases). The sample was T cells isolated from PBMCs. CDR3 nucleotide sequence: TGTGCCTGGAGTGCAGGGATAGGAGAAAAACTGTTTTTT. Amino acid sequence: CAWSAGIGEKLFF.